Below, 20 T cell receptor beta chains from the same sample are listed, as sequenced in a study of identical twins. MiXCR, applied by TCRdb to the 5' RACE reads, yields one record per CDR3 protein. The sample holds 1.5 million to 2 million distinct CDR3 sequences, about 30% seen once. The sample comprised cord blood. The receptors were sampled from a newborn girl in good health.

The CDR3 spells CASSLRGTARSGANVLTF. DNA of the CDR3: TGTGCCAGCAGTTTACGCGGGACGGCTCGCTCTGGGGCCAACGTCCTGACTTTC. The chain recombines TRBV27 with TRBJ2-6; tentative D call: TRBD2 (6 bases). The CDR3 spans 18 residues. CDR1 and CDR2 (germline): MNHEY, SMNVEV (reference sequence). Trimming stripped 2 bases from V and 0 bases from J, with 14 bases between.

The V and J genes are TRBV20-1 and TRBJ2-2; TRBD2 matches 7 bases. The CDR3 consists of 18 residues. Germline CDR1 and CDR2: DFQATT and SNEGSKA (reference sequence). The ends lost 4 bases at V and 6 bases at J; junction bases unmatched: 20. DNA of the CDR3: TGCAGTGCTACCTTCTACACCGGACTAGTGGTTCCACCCGGGGAGCTGTTTTTT. It codes for CSATFYTGLVVPPGELFF.

A few counts support this clonotype. CDR3 region: CAVTSGRAEQFF. DNA of the CDR3: TGTGCAGTCACTAGCGGGAGGGCCGAGCAGTTCTTC. This chain connects TRBV28 to TRBJ2-1; TRBD2 agrees at 13 bases. In germline, CDR1 is MDHEN, CDR2 SYDVKM. The CDR3 totals 12 residues.

The chain uses TRBV25-1 and TRBJ1-1, with a possible D match to TRBD1 (5 bases). Germline V gives CDR1 MGHDK, CDR2 SYGVNS. The CDR3 extends over 14 amino acids. V was cut by 4 bases and J by 7 bases, with 16 bases left in between. The CDR3 spells CASSVAAGQDEAFF. The CDR3 DNA follows: TGTGCCAGCAGTGTAGCGGCAGGGCAGGATGAAGCTTTCTTT.

This clonotype was counted ten times or more. This chain links TRBV6-2 or TRBV6-3 with TRBJ2-7; the match to TRBD1 covers 7 bases. There are 16 residues in the CDR3. Germline CDR1 reads MNHEY; CDR2 reads SVGEGT. V dropped 4 bases and J dropped 0; count of bases not matched to a gene: 9. CDR3 nucleotides: TGTGCCAGCAGTTCACCACCGGGACAGAACTCCTACGAGCAGTACTTC. Its protein is CASSSPPGQNSYEQYF.

In regard to this clonotype: Mismatch with germline at one junction end may stem from a read error. The chain combines TRBV25-1 with TRBJ2-5; D is unresolved. Germline V gene data show CDR1 as MGHDK and CDR2 as SYGVNS. The CDR3 runs 15 residues. CDR3 DNA sequence: TGTGCCAGCAGTGAAGAGTACGTGAACCAAGAGACCCGGTACTTC. Translating it yields CASSEEYVNQETRYF.

The chain is built from TRBV7-2 and TRBJ2-3, with 7 bases aligning to TRBD2. The V segment lost 1 base and the J segment 1 base; nucleotides outside the gene matches: 5. The CDR3 is 16 amino acids. In germline, CDR1 is SGHTA, CDR2 FQGNSA. Here the CDR3 reads CASSLGAGWGTDTQYF. CDR3 sequence (DNA): TGTGCCAGCAGCTTAGGAGCGGGATGGGGCACAGATACGCAGTATTTT.

This clonotype was seen only once. The chain uses TRBV20-1 and TRBJ2-2, with 7 bases that match TRBD2. Germline V CDR1 and CDR2: DFQATT, SNEGSKA (reference sequence). The ends lost 0 bases at V and 4 bases at J; junction bases unmatched: 5. CDR3 length: 15 amino acids. CDR3 sequence (DNA): TGCAGTGCTAGAGAATCGGGGGGTGGCACCGGGGAGCTGTTTTTT. As protein: CSARESGGGTGELFF.

The gene calls are TRBV19 and TRBJ1-5; D possibly corresponds to TRBD1 (6 bases). The CDR3 is made up of 13 amino acids. V dropped 3 bases and J dropped 4 bases, with 7 bases sitting between them. CDR1 and CDR2 from the germline V gene are LNHDA and SQIVND (reference sequence). In DNA form, the CDR3 reads TGTGCCAGTAGTATGGGGGCTAATCAGCCCCAGCATTTT. Amino acids: CASSMGANQPQHF.

The table lists this clonotype with a few counts. The CDR3 loop reads CASMRPPGGGQPQHF. The CDR3 nucleotides are TGTGCCAGCATGAGGCCACCGGGGGGTGGTCAGCCCCAGCATTTT. This rearrangement joins TRBV28 to TRBJ1-5, with D perhaps TRBD1 (5 bases). Trimming cost V 7 bases and J 6 bases, with 19 bases left between them. CDR1 is MDHEN and CDR2 is SYDVKM in the germline V gene. The CDR3 has 15 amino acids.

The chain has TRBV6-5 and TRBJ1-1; D gene uncertain. This CDR3 is built from 14 residues. Germline CDR1 reads MNHEY; CDR2 reads SVGAGI. Trimming left V 4 bases short and J 1 base short, with 10 bases between. The CDR3 here is CASSSQRGNTEAFF. CDR3 nucleotides: TGTGCCAGCAGTTCCCAACGGGGGAACACTGAAGCTTTCTTT.

A few counts support this clonotype. The genes are TRBV7-9 and TRBJ1-6, with 8 bases identical to TRBD1. Germline V gene sequence: CDR1 SEHNR, CDR2 FQNEAQ (reference sequence). The CDR3 contains 17 residues. The junction had 11 bases not matched to a gene; V was cut back by 3 bases and J by 7 bases. The CDR3 here is CASSFSGPTGGNSPLHF. DNA for the CDR3: TGTGCCAGCAGCTTCTCCGGGCCTACAGGGGGAAATTCACCCCTCCACTTT.

In this sample, this clonotype turned up a few times. The chain joins TRBV20-1 to TRBJ2-3; TRBD2 aligns across 8 bases. V was pared by 3 bases and J by 7 bases, with 9 bases of the junction left unmatched. The CDR3 has 14 residues. CDR1 is DFQATT and CDR2 is SNEGSKA in the germline V gene (reference sequence). CDR3 sequence (DNA): TGCAGTGCTAGCCGAAGCGGGGGCGGTAATACGCAGTATTTT. It is translated as CSASRSGGGNTQYF.

This clonotype was observed a few times. This chain links TRBV12-3 or TRBV12-4 with TRBJ1-2, with D perhaps TRBD1 (6 bases). V gave up 5 bases and J gave up 2 bases, with 12 bases separating them. CDR3 length: 14 residues. In nucleotides, the CDR3 is TGTGCCAGCAGTCCAGGGGACGGGAACTATGGCTACACCTTC. Amino acid sequence: CASSPGDGNYGYTF.

The table lists this clonotype with a few counts. The rearrangement uses TRBV27 and TRBJ2-1; 15 bases map to TRBD2. V dropped 5 bases and J dropped 8; count of bases not matched to a gene: 7. This CDR3 comprises 16 residues. Germline assignment: CDR1 MNHEY and CDR2 SMNVEV (reference sequence). CDR3 nucleotides: TGTGCCAGCAGTGGACTAGCGGGAGGGCCTATTGATGAGCAGTTCTTC. It yields the protein CASSGLAGGPIDEQFF.

In its sample, this clonotype was seen a few times. The chain recombines TRBV5-1 with TRBJ1-6; perhaps TRBD1 as D (5 bases). Germline V lookup: CDR1 SGHRS, CDR2 YFSETQ. CDR3 length equals 17 residues. The V and J ends lost 0 bases and 6 bases respectively, with 16 bases between them. Here the CDR3 DNA reads TGCGCCAGCAGCTTGGGACCGGATCTCGGGGGTAATTCACCCCTCCACTTT. This encodes CASSLGPDLGGNSPLHF.

On this clonotype: The junction and the germline gene differ at one end; a read error may be behind it. V usage is TRBV14 and J usage is TRBJ2-3; no clear D gene. The CDR3 is 12 amino acids. Germline-derived CDR1 and CDR2 are SGHDN and FVKESK. The CDR3 region has the DNA TGTGCCGGCAGACAATCCACAGATACGCAGTATTTT. Translated: CAGRQSTDTQYF. The full variable domain, its missing parts supplied by reference TRBV14 and TRBJ2-3, is EAGVTQFPSHSVIEKGQTVTLRCDPISGHDNLYWYRRVMGKEIKFLLHFVKESKQDESGMPNNRFLAERTGGTYSTLKVQPAELEDSGVYFCAGRQSTDTQYFGPGTRLTVL.

This clonotype has a handful of counts. The chain couples TRBV3-1 to TRBJ2-3; 9 nucleotides line up with TRBD2. The CDR3 sequence is 16 residues long. Germline V gene data show CDR1 as LGHDT and CDR2 as YNNKEL (reference sequence). Trimming took 4 bases from V and 4 from J; bases not matched to a gene: 9. The CDR3 DNA reads as TGTGCCAGCAGCCCTAGTGGGGCGGGGGGGCCAGATACGCAGTATTTT. Protein product: CASSPSGAGGPDTQYF.

This clonotype was picked up a small number of times. The rearrangement uses TRBV6-5 and TRBJ1-1; perhaps TRBD1 as D (6 bases). This CDR3 has 14 amino acids. V was trimmed by 0 bases and J by 10 bases, leaving 15 bases between them. Germline lookup yields CDR1 MNHEY and CDR2 SVGAGI. This chain's CDR3 is CASSYSIQGGGAFF. CDR3 bases: TGTGCCAGCAGTTACTCGATTCAAGGGGGGGGAGCTTTCTTT.

This clonotype was seen a few times. The CDR3 nucleotides read TGTGCCAGCAGCCACCCCGGTGAGGCCTCCTACAATGAGCAGTTCTTC. It translates to CASSHPGEASYNEQFF. The V and J genes are TRBV3-1 and TRBJ2-1; no reliable D call. Germline loops: CDR1 LGHDT, CDR2 YNNKEL (reference sequence). The CDR3 extends over 16 amino acids. V was shortened by 3 bases and J by 0 bases, with 12 bases between the two germline ends.